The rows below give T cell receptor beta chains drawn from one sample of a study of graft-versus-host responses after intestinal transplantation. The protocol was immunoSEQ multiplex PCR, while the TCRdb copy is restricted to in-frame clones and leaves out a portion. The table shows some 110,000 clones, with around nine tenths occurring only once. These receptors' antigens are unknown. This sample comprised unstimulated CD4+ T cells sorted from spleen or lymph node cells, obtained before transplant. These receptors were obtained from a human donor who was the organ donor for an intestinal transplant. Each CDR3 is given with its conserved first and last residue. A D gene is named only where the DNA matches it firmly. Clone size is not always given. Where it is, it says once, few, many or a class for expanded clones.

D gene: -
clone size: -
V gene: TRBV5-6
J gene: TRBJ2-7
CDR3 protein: CASSLPGPYEQYF
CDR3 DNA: TGTGCCAGCAGCTTACCAGGGCCCTACGAGCAGTACTTC

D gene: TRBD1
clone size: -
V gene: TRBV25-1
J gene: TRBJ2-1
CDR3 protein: CASSESIGGANNEQFF
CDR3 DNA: TGTGCCAGCAGTGAATCGATAGGGGGCGCGAACAATGAGCAGTTCTTC

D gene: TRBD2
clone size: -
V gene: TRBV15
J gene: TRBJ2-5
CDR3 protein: CATSREGAGIAGETQYF
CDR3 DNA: TGTGCCACCAGCAGAGAAGGGGCAGGGATAGCGGGAGAGACCCAGTACTTC

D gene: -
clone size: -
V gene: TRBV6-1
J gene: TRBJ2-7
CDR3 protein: CASSPTLRGYEQYF
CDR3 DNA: TGTGCCAGCAGCCCCACGTTAAGGGGCTACGAGCAGTACTTC

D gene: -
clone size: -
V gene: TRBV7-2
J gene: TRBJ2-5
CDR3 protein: CASSSPGTYQETQYF
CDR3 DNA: TGTGCCAGCAGCTCCCCCGGGACTTACCAAGAGACCCAGTACTTC

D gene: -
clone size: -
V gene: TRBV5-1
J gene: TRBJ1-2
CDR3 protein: CASSLGPGFRDGYTF
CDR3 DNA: TGCGCCAGCAGCTTGGGCCCAGGGTTTCGGGATGGCTACACCTTC

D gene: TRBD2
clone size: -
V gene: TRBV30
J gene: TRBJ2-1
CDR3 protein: CAWRGGRAVSYNEQFF
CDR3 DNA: TGTGCCTGGAGAGGAGGGAGGGCCGTCTCCTACAATGAGCAGTTCTTC

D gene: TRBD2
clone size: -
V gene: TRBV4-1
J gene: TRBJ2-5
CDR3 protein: CASSQGLAGVVAQTQYF
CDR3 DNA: TGCGCCAGCAGCCAAGGCCTAGCGGGAGTGGTTGCGCAGACCCAGTACTTC

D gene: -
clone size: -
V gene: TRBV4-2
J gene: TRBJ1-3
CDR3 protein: CASGRAVGSGNTIYF
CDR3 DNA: TGTGCCAGCGGGCGGGCGGTCGGGTCTGGAAACACCATATATTTT

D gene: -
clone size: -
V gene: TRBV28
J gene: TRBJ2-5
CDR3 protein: CASSPGGGLGGTQYF
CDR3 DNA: TGTGCCAGCAGTCCAGGGGGGGGACTAGGAGGGACCCAGTACTTC

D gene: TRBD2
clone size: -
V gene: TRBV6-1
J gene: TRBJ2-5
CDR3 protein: CASSEGWIAGEETQYF
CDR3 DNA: TGTGCCAGCAGTGAAGGATGGATCGCGGGGGAAGAGACCCAGTACTTC

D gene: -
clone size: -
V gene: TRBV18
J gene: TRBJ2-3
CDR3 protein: CASSPTRGAVTDTQYF
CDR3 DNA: TGTGCCAGCTCACCAACGAGGGGGGCGGTCACAGATACGCAGTATTTT

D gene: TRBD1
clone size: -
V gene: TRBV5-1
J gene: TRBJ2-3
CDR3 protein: CASSLSPSQGTDTQYF
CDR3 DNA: TGCGCCAGCAGCTTAAGCCCGTCACAGGGGACCGATACGCAGTATTTT

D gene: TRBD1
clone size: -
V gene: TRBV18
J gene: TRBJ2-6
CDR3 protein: CASSPPGQAYSGANVLTF
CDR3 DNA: TGTGCCAGCTCACCACCGGGACAGGCATACTCTGGGGCCAACGTCCTGACTTTC

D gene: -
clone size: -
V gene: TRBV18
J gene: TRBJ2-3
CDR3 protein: CASSPMFETDTQYF
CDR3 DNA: TGTGCCAGCTCACCGATGTTCGAGACAGATACGCAGTATTTT

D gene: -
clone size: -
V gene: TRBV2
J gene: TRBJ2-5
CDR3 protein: CASSVVNQQETQYF
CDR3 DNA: TGTGCCAGCAGCGTAGTGAACCAACAAGAGACCCAGTACTTC

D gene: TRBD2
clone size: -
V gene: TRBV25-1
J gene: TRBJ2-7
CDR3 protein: CASSEIGTSGEQYF
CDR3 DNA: TGTGCCAGCAGTGAGATCGGGACTAGTGGGGAGCAGTACTTC

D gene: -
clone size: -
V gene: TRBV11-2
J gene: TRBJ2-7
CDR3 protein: CASSYRVYEQYF
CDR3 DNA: TGTGCCAGCAGCTACAGGGTCTACGAGCAGTACTTC

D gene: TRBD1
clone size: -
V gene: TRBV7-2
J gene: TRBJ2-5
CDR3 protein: CASRNPDRGETQYF
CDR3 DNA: TGTGCCAGCAGAAATCCCGACAGGGGAGAGACCCAGTACTTC

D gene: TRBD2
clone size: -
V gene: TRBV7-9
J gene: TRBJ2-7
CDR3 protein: CASSLGSGRAHEQYF
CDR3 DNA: TGTGCCAGCAGCTTAGGGAGCGGGAGGGCCCACGAGCAGTACTTC

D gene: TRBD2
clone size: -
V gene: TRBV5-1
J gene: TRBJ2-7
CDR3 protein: CASSLDASGTEQYF
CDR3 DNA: TGCGCCAGCAGCTTGGACGCTAGCGGGACCGAGCAGTACTTC

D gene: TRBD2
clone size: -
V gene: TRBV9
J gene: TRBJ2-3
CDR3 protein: CASSYGLAGGTDTQYF
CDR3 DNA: TGTGCCAGCAGCTACGGTCTAGCGGGAGGGACAGATACGCAGTATTTT

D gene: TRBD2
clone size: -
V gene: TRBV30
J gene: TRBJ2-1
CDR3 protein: CAWSRGLSHNEQFF
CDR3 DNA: TGTGCCTGGAGTCGGGGACTATCCCACAATGAGCAGTTCTTC

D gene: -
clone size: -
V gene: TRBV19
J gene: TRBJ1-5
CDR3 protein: CASSRDGGNQPQHF
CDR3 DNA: TGTGCCAGTAGTCGGGACGGCGGCAATCAGCCCCAGCATTTT

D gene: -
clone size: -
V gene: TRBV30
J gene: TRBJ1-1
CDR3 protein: CAWGRGANTEAFF
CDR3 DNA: TGTGCCTGGGGGCGGGGGGCGAACACTGAAGCTTTCTTT

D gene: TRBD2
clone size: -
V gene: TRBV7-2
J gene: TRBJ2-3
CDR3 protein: CASSPRGTSGRSSVDTQYF
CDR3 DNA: TGTGCCAGCAGCCCAAGGGGGACTAGCGGGAGAAGTTCGGTGGATACGCAGTATTTT

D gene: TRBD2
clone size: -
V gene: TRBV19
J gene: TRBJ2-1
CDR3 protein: CASRTSGSHNEQFF
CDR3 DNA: TGTGCCAGTAGGACTAGCGGGAGTCACAATGAGCAGTTCTTC

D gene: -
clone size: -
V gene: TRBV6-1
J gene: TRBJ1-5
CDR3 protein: CASSRRLGQPQHF
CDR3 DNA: TGTGCCAGCAGTCGTCGCCTAGGACAGCCCCAGCATTTT

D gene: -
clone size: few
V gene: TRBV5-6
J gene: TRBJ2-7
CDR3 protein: CASSLMTDEQYF
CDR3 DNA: TGTGCCAGCAGCTTGATGACTGACGAGCAGTACTTC

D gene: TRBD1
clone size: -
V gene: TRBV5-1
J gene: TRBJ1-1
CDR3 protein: CASSADRGNTEAFF
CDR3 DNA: TGCGCCAGCAGCGCGGACAGGGGGAACACTGAAGCTTTCTTT

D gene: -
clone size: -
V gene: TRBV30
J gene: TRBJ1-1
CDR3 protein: CAWRETGAPNTEAFF
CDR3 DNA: TGTGCCTGGAGGGAGACCGGCGCGCCGAACACTGAAGCTTTCTTT

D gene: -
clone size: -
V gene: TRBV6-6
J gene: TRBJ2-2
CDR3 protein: CASSYDWDTGELFF
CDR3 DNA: TGTGCCAGCAGTTACGACTGGGACACCGGGGAGCTGTTTTTT

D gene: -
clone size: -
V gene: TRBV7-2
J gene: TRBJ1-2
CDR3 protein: CASSPQRVTIYGYTF
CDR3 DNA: TGTGCCAGCAGCCCCCAGAGGGTCACAATCTATGGCTACACCTTC

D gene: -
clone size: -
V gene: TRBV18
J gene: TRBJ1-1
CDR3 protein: CASSPGGLNTEAFF
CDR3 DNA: TGTGCCAGCTCACCAGGGGGTTTGAACACTGAAGCTTTCTTT

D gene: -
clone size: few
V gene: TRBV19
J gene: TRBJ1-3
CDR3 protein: CASSALYSGNTIYF
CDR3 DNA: TGTGCCAGTAGTGCACTCTACTCTGGAAACACCATATATTTT

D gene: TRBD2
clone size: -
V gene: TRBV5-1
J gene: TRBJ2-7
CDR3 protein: CASSLEGLGREQYF
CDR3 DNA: TGCGCCAGCAGCTTGGAGGGACTAGGCCGGGAGCAGTACTTC

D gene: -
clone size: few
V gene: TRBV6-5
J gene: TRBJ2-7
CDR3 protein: CASSYSVAYEQYF
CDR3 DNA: TGTGCCAGCAGTTACTCGGTCGCCTACGAGCAGTACTTC

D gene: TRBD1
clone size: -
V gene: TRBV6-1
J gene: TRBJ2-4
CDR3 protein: CASSVQGKRQNIQYF
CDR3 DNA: TGTGCCAGCAGTGTACAGGGGAAGAGACAAAACATTCAGTACTTC

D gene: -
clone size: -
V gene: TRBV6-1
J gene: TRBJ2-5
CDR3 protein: CASRRTQETQYF
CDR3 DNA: TGTGCCAGCAGGCGGACACAAGAGACCCAGTACTTC

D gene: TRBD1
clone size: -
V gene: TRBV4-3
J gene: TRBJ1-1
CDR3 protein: CASSRNDRAMNTEAFF
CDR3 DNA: TGCGCCAGCAGCCGAAACGACAGGGCCATGAACACTGAAGCTTTCTTT